This T cell receptor (beta chain) was recorded in a study of Graves' ophthalmopathy and Graves' hyperthyroidism. Study information: At initial diagnosis, peripheral blood was obtained, and this preceded any treatment. Overall study findings and caveats: Most thyroid clonotypes expanded beyond 0.001 frequency were also found in blood. Ophthalmopathy progression was predicted with around 71% sensitivity and about 74% specificity.

The sample holds many counts of this clonotype. Its antigen remains unknown. Isolation of PBMCs was performed using roughly 10 ml of fresh peripheral blood. The CDR3 runs 14 residues. Unmatched junction bases numbered 4, after V lost 3 bases and J lost 7 bases. CDR1 and CDR2 (germline): LNHDA, SQIVND (reference sequence). Researchers took RNA transcripts and amplified TCR beta CDR3 regions from them. An opening RT-PCR round employed HTBI primers and preceded a second-round multiplex PCR. TCRdb reprocessed the multiplex PCR reads with MiXCR, giving one entry per CDR3 protein. The data contain about 640,000 distinct CDR3 sequences, 35% to 45% of them singletons.

Sequenced sample: peripheral blood. The sequence derives from an adult man with Graves' ophthalmopathy. The chain is built from TRBV19 and TRBJ1-5, with 9 positions matching TRBD1. Here the CDR3 reads CASSMGQGRQPQHF. The CDR3 bases are TGTGCCAGTAGTATGGGACAGGGAAGACAGCCCCAGCATTTT.